The rows below give T cell receptor beta chains drawn from one sample of a study of blood T cells in healthy people across ages. Via MiXCR, TCRdb re-called the 5' RACE reads, giving one row per CDR3 protein. The sample includes approximately 1,100,000 distinct CDR3 sequences, roughly 45% of them seen just once. Sequencing was carried out using blood. Receptors were obtained from a woman aged 55-75 years in good health. Each CDR3 is given with its conserved first and last residue. The order of the fields is D gene, V gene, J gene, clone size, CDR3 length, CDR3 protein, CDR3 DNA. D genes are given only for firm matches. Not every row has a clone size; where given, it reads once, few, many or a size class.

TRBD2	TRBV20-1	TRBJ2-5	many	14	CSARGAGVQETQYF	TGCAGTGCTAGAGGGGCGGGAGTCCAAGAGACCCAGTACTTC
.	TRBV6-5	TRBJ1-1	.	15	CASSEIRARDTEAFF	TGTGCCAGCAGTGAAATCAGGGCAAGGGACACTGAAGCTTTCTTT
.	TRBV20-1	TRBJ2-1	.	14	CSARDGASSHEQFF	TGCAGTGCTAGAGATGGGGCTAGTTCCCATGAGCAGTTCTTC
TRBD1	TRBV7-8	TRBJ2-4	once	14	CASSTGQHKNIQYF	TGTGCCAGCAGCACGGGACAGCACAAAAACATTCAGTACTTC
.	TRBV5-1	TRBJ1-1	.	16	CASSLSGSPMNTEAFF	TGCGCCAGCAGCTTGTCTGGCAGCCCGATGAACACTGAAGCTTTCTTT
.	TRBV11-3	TRBJ2-1	once	14	CASSYPGPHNERFF	TGTGCCAGCAGCTATCCGGGACCCCACAATGAGCGGTTCTTC
TRBD2	TRBV24-1	TRBJ2-7	.	14	CATSEELAGGEQYF	TGTGCCACTTCAGAGGAACTAGCGGGAGGTGAGCAGTACTTC
TRBD1	TRBV11-2	TRBJ1-6	.	15	CASSYRGSYNSPLHF	TGTGCCAGCAGTTACAGGGGGTCCTATAATTCACCCCTCCACTTT
.	TRBV29-1	TRBJ1-1	few	13	CSVRGGLNTEAFF	TGCAGCGTTAGAGGGGGATTGAACACTGAAGCTTTCTTT
TRBD1	TRBV18	TRBJ2-7	.	14	CASSPVTGGNEQYF	TGTGCCAGCTCACCTGTTACAGGGGGTAACGAGCAGTACTTC